The next 15 T cell receptor beta chains were all read from a single sample in a study of blood T cell repertoires in COVID-19. Method: immunoSEQ multiplex PCR; TCRdb's copy keeps in-frame clones and lacks some. The table lists around 280,000 clones, 88% of them singletons. Input material: peripheral blood. The receptors derive from a woman aged 25-40 years with COVID-19, enrolled during active disease.

The CDR3 here is CASSPWLAGGAETQYF. CDR3 in DNA: TGTGCCAGCAGCCCTTGGCTAGCGGGAGGTGCAGAGACCCAGTACTTC. The genes are TRBV28 and TRBJ2-5; 11 nucleotides align to TRBD2. The CDR3 length is 16 residues. V dropped 6 bases and J dropped 4; count of bases not matched to a gene: 10. Germline V gene lookup returns CDR1 MDHEN and CDR2 SYDVKM. Based on the CDR3 plus reference TRBV28 and TRBJ2-5, the full variable domain is DVKVTQSSRYLVKRTGEKVFLECVQDMDHENMFWYRQDPGLGLRLIYFSYDVKMKEKGDIPEGYSVSREKKERFSLILESASTNQTSMYLCASSPWLAGGAETQYFGPGTRLLVL.

CDR3 loop: CASSRGRAGSTEAFF. The CDR3 DNA reads TGTGCCAGCAGTAGGGGTAGGGCGGGGAGCACTGAAGCTTTCTTT. The chain has TRBV28 and TRBJ1-1; D possibly corresponds to TRBD1 (5 bases). Germline loops: CDR1 MDHEN, CDR2 SYDVKM. V shed 5 bases and J shed 4 bases, with 17 bases lying between them. The CDR3 is 15 amino acids.

V gene TRBV28 combines with J gene TRBJ1-5; D not resolved. CDR3 length equals 14 residues. Per germline, CDR1 MDHEN and CDR2 SYDVKM. V lost 5 bases to trimming and J lost 0 bases, with 8 bases between them. The CDR3 DNA reads TGTGCCAGCAGTCCTCGGGTTAGCAATCAGCCCCAGCATTTT. Its translation: CASSPRVSNQPQHF.

V usage is TRBV14 and J usage is TRBJ2-7; TRBD1 is a possible D gene (6 bases). Per the germline V gene, CDR1 is SGHDN and CDR2 is FVKESK. The V end lost 5 bases, the J end lost 4 bases, and 18 bases lay between the germline ends. CDR3 length: 15 amino acids. The CDR3 here is CASSRPLQGYYEQYF. The CDR3 DNA reads TGTGCCAGCAGCAGACCGCTTCAGGGGTATTACGAGCAGTACTTC.

This clone occurred once. The gene calls are TRBV5-5 and TRBJ2-2; 7 bases agree with TRBD1. V gave up 4 bases and J gave up 7 bases; unmatched junction bases: 4. The CDR3 runs to 13 residues. CDR1 is SGHKS, CDR2 YYEKEE, per germline (reference sequence). CDR3 amino acids: CASSGTANGELFF. CDR3 coding DNA: TGTGCCAGCAGCGGGACAGCGAACGGGGAGCTGTTTTTT.

The chain links TRBV3-1 (or the pseudogene TRBV3-2) to TRBJ2-3; 10 positions agree with TRBD2. This CDR3 comprises 17 residues. The V and J ends lost 4 bases and 6 bases, in that order; junction bases with no gene match: 13. CDR1 LGHDT and CDR2 YNNKEL come from the germline V gene (reference sequence). This CDR3 reads CASSPPSGRANGDTQYF. Here the CDR3 DNA reads TGTGCCAGCAGCCCTCCGAGCGGGAGGGCCAACGGGGATACGCAGTATTTT.

This clone was seen a handful of times. J is TRBJ1-1 and V is TRBV5-1; no reliable D call. Germline V CDR1 and CDR2: SGHRS, YFSETQ. The CDR3 spans 13 residues. V was clipped by 0 bases and J by 9 bases, with 12 bases between them. The CDR3 here is CASSLALGSKAFF. The DNA of the CDR3 is TGCGCCAGCAGCTTGGCCTTGGGGAGTAAAGCTTTCTTT.

The gene calls are TRBV28 and TRBJ2-7, with no clear D. Trimming left V 3 bases short and J 7 bases short, with 25 bases between. Germline V CDR1 and CDR2: MDHEN, SYDVKM. This CDR3 region has 17 residues. The CDR3 DNA reads TGTGCCAGCAGTTTTGTAGTTGGTTCTTTACAGCATAATGAGCAGTACTTC. It codes for CASSFVVGSLQHNEQYF.

The chain has TRBV5-4 and TRBJ2-1; no reliable D call. The CDR3 runs to 11 residues. Germline V gene lookup returns CDR1 SGHNT and CDR2 YYREEE (reference sequence). The V end was cut by 5 bases, the J end by 9 bases, with 9 bases between. CDR3 sequence (DNA): TGTGCCAGCAGTTCTAACGGTGAGCAGTTCTTC. This translates into CASSSNGEQFF. The full variable domain, in which reference TRBV5-4 and TRBJ2-1 provide the parts outside the CDR3, is ETGVTQSPTHLIKTRGQQVTLRCSSQSGHNTVSWYQQALGQGPQFIFQYYREEENGRGNFPPRFSGLQFPNYSSELNVNALELDDSALYLCASSSNGEQFFGPGTRLTVL.

This clone was seen only a few times. This sequence joins TRBV27 and TRBJ2-1; 10 nucleotides agree with TRBD1. Germline lookup yields CDR1 MNHEY and CDR2 SMNVEV (reference sequence). There are 13 residues in the CDR3. The V and J ends lost 6 bases and 9 bases, in that order; junction bases with no gene match: 5. The CDR3 coding sequence is TGTGCCAGCAGGACAGGGGGCGGGGGTGAGCAGTTCTTC. It yields the protein CASRTGGGGEQFF.

The rearrangement joins TRBV14 to TRBJ1-4; D may be TRBD1 (5 bases). The CDR3 has 16 residues. The V gene's germline CDR1 is SGHDN and CDR2 FVKESK. V dropped 0 bases and J dropped 7 bases, with 15 bases sitting between them. This CDR3 reads CASSQDRGGSVEKLFF. The CDR3 DNA reads TGTGCCAGCAGCCAAGACCGGGGGGGTAGTGTTGAAAAACTGTTTTTT. Combining the CDR3 with reference TRBV14 and TRBJ1-4 gives the whole variable domain EAGVTQFPSHSVIEKGQTVTLRCDPISGHDNLYWYRRVMGKEIKFLLHFVKESKQDESGMPNNRFLAERTGGTYSTLKVQPAELEDSGVYFCASSQDRGGSVEKLFFGSGTQLSVL.

CDR3 in DNA: TGCACCAGCAGCCAAGACTGCCGGGACAGGGGGCCTACCGGGGAGCTGTTTTTT. Translation: CTSSQDCRDRGPTGELFF. The chain links TRBV1 to TRBJ2-2; whether TRBD1, the table's D call, matches the DNA was not checked. TRBV1 is a listed pseudogene. This CDR3 has 18 residues.

The chain couples TRBV5-5 to TRBJ2-7, with a weak D call TRBD2 (5 bases). The V and J ends lost 4 bases and 4 bases respectively, with 6 bases between them. The CDR3 sequence is 11 residues long. Germline lookup yields CDR1 SGHKS and CDR2 YYEKEE (reference sequence). The CDR3 loop reads CASSRGYEQYF. The CDR3 DNA reads as TGTGCCAGCAGCCGCGGGTACGAGCAGTACTTC.

As concerns this clone: At one end the junction does not follow the germline gene, possibly because of a read error. The gene calls are TRBV15 and TRBJ1-5; 10 bases line up with TRBD1. The CDR3 totals 16 residues. Germline lookup yields CDR1 LNHNV and CDR2 YYDKDF (reference sequence). CDR3 bases: TGTGCCACCAGCAGGGACATGACAGGGGGCAAACAGCCCCAGCATTTT. As protein: CATSRDMTGGKQPQHF.

V and J are TRBV9 and TRBJ1-1; D remains ambiguous. The CDR3 has 16 residues. Per germline, CDR1 SGDLS and CDR2 YYNGEE. The V gene lost 0 bases and the J gene lost 0 bases, with 12 bases spanning the gap. The CDR3 sequence: CASSVGATALNTEAFF. CDR3 DNA: TGTGCCAGCAGCGTAGGGGCCACAGCACTGAACACTGAAGCTTTCTTT.